The next 13 T cell receptor beta chains were all read from a single sample in a study of Ad26.COV2.S vaccination and SARS-CoV-2 variants. Profiled with immunoSEQ multiplex PCR; TCRdb holds only in-frame clones, not every one. Among some 420,000 clones listed, 88% were seen once. Treatment meaning: around 19 received Ad26.COV2.S at low or high dose, single or two shots; roughly five received placebo; per-sample allocation not given. Material that was analyzed had been drawn on day 63 after the first vaccine or placebo injection. The input for sequencing was peripheral blood, taken in a trial of Ad26.COV2.S vaccine versus placebo. These receptor sequences come from a person between 18 and 65 years old who received the Ad26.COV2.S COVID-19 vaccine or a placebo.

This chain connects TRBV10-3 to TRBJ1-1; tentatively, D is TRBD1 (6 bases). Trimming left V 1 base short and J 0 bases short, with 9 bases between. The germline gives CDR1 ENHRY, CDR2 SYGVKD. This CDR3 spans 15 amino acids. CDR3 protein: CAISELGHLNTEAFF. In DNA form, the CDR3 reads TGTGCCATCAGTGAGTTGGGACACTTGAACACTGAAGCTTTCTTT.

The J gene is TRBJ2-5, the V gene TRBV6-1; 7 nucleotides align to TRBD1. In germline, CDR1 is MNHNS, CDR2 SASEGT. CDR3 length: 14 residues. V was pared by 2 bases and J by 5 bases, with 5 bases of the junction left unmatched. The CDR3 sequence: CASSESTGMETQYF. DNA for the CDR3: TGTGCCAGCAGTGAATCGACAGGGATGGAGACCCAGTACTTC.

The rearrangement links TRBV19 to TRBJ1-1; maybe TRBD1 (6 bases). V was clipped by 7 bases and J by 7 bases, with 16 bases between them. The germline CDR1 and CDR2 sequences are LNHDA and SQIVND (reference sequence). There are 13 residues in the CDR3. This chain's CDR3 is CASIFLGGHEAFF. The CDR3 DNA reads as TGTGCCAGTATCTTTTTGGGGGGGCATGAAGCTTTCTTT.

J is TRBJ2-7 and V is TRBV5-4; TRBD1 might be the D (7 bases). The V end was cut by 5 bases, the J end by 3 bases, with 15 bases between. Per the germline V gene, CDR1 is SGHNT and CDR2 is YYREEE (reference sequence). The CDR3 is 14 amino acids. The CDR3 DNA sequence: TGTGCCAGCAGTTCCTCCAGGGGGGTCTACGAGCAGTACTTC. This gives the protein CASSSSRGVYEQYF.

V is TRBV6-2 or TRBV6-3 and J is TRBJ2-3, with D maybe TRBD1 (5 bases). V lost 2 bases, J lost 0 bases, and 12 bases lay in between. This CDR3 has 16 amino acids. The germline V gene has CDR1 MNHEY and CDR2 SVGEGT. The CDR3 DNA is TGTGCCAGCAGTTACGGGGCCGATCCTAGCACAGATACGCAGTATTTT. Translating it yields CASSYGADPSTDTQYF.

V gene TRBV3-1 (or the pseudogene TRBV3-2) combines with J gene TRBJ2-7; TRBD1 aligns across 7 bases. CDR3 length: 13 residues. J lost 7 bases, V lost 6 bases, and 9 bases had no gene match. Germline-derived CDR1 and CDR2 are LGHDT and YNNKEL (reference sequence). This chain's CDR3 is CASSFKGALEQYF. The CDR3 DNA is TGTGCCAGCAGTTTTAAGGGGGCGCTGGAGCAGTACTTC.

V gene TRBV13 combines with J gene TRBJ1-6; D is perhaps TRBD1 (5 bases). The CDR3 has 14 residues. Trimming pared 1 base from V and 10 bases from J, leaving 11 bases between. The germline CDR1 and CDR2 sequences are PRHDT and FYEKMQ (reference sequence). The chain's CDR3 is CASSLEGTGSPLHF. In DNA form, the CDR3 reads TGTGCCAGCAGCTTAGAAGGGACCGGGTCACCCCTCCACTTT.

V usage is TRBV28 and J usage is TRBJ2-2, with D possibly called TRBD1 or TRBD2 (6 bases each). V gave up 4 bases and J gave up 4 bases, with 13 bases separating them. CDR1 is MDHEN, CDR2 SYDVKM, per germline. The CDR3 sequence is 15 residues long. The DNA of the CDR3 is TGTGCCAGCAGTTCGGTCAGGGGAGGCACCGGGGAGCTGTTTTTT. It specifies CASSSVRGGTGELFF.

The V call is TRBV5-6, the J call TRBJ2-7, with D possibly being TRBD1 (6 bases). CDR3 length: 12 residues. CDR1 and CDR2 from the germline V gene are SGHDT and YYEEEE. The V end was cut by 7 bases, the J end by 2 bases, with 10 bases between. The CDR3 here is CASRKGAYEQYF. DNA of the CDR3: TGTGCCAGCCGAAAGGGGGCCTACGAGCAGTACTTC. The variable domain in full, with the rest retrieved from reference TRBV5-6 and TRBJ2-7, is DAGVTQSPTHLIKTRGQQVTLRCSPKSGHDTVSWYQQALGQGPQFIFQYYEEEERQRGNFPDRFSGHQFPNYSSELNVNALLLGDSALYLCASRKGAYEQYFGPGTRLTVT.

This rearrangement joins TRBV5-1 to TRBJ1-2; 7 bases align to TRBD1. Germline CDR1 and CDR2: SGHRS and YFSETQ. Germline trimming cut 0 bases from V and 3 bases from J; bases unmatched to any gene: 2. The CDR3 sequence is 14 residues long. DNA of the CDR3: TGCGCCAGCAGCTTGGGCGACAGGGACTATGGCTACACCTTC. As protein: CASSLGDRDYGYTF.

This clone was picked up one time. This chain connects TRBV29-1 to TRBJ2-7, with 8 bases identical to TRBD1. This CDR3 is built from 14 residues. Germline V CDR1 and CDR2: SQVTM, ANQGSEA. The V segment lost 7 bases and the J segment 3 bases; nucleotides outside the gene matches: 11. The CDR3 nucleotides read TGCAGCGCCGCGGACAGGGTCCGAGTCTACGAGCAGTACTTC. Translation: CSAADRVRVYEQYF.

V and J are TRBV30 and TRBJ1-5; TRBD1 matches 8 bases. This CDR3 has 16 residues. The germline V gene has CDR1 GTSNPN and CDR2 SVGIG (reference sequence). V was clipped by 0 bases and J by 4 bases; unmatched bases: 8. The CDR3 sequence is CAWSVHGTGVNQPQHF. The CDR3 DNA sequence: TGTGCCTGGAGTGTACATGGGACAGGTGTTAATCAGCCCCAGCATTTT.

V and J are TRBV11-2 and TRBJ2-1; 9 nucleotides match TRBD2. Per germline, CDR1 SGHAT and CDR2 FQNNGV. The CDR3 sequence is 19 residues long. V shed 1 base and J 2 bases; nucleotides not matched to a gene: 12. This CDR3 reads CASSLVHRSAGGTYNEQFF. The CDR3 DNA sequence: TGTGCCAGCAGCTTAGTTCACAGATCAGCGGGGGGTACCTACAATGAGCAGTTCTTC.